This T cell receptor beta chain was identified during a study of blood T cell repertoires in COVID-19. All enrollees were roughly 18 to 89 years old and from some 24 US areas. The CDR3 loop spans 16 amino acids. CDR1 and CDR2 from the germline V gene are SGHRS and YFSETQ. The germline V and J ends were trimmed by 0 bases and 1 base, with 11 bases remaining between them. Clones were read by immunoSEQ multiplex PCR, and TCRdb kept only the in-frame ones, dropping some. Among 300,000 to 450,000 clones, 88% were seen once, and the ten largest hold 1%. This receptor was identified in a woman aged 25 to 45 who had been exposed to COVID-19. The rearrangement uses TRBV5-1 and TRBJ1-3; D is undetermined. The sample comprised PBMCs or T cells enriched from blood (not recorded which). CDR3 loop: CASSLASTESGNTIYF. The CDR3 DNA reads TGCGCCAGCAGCTTGGCGTCCACCGAGTCTGGAAACACCATATATTTT. The whole variable domain, remainder taken from reference TRBV5-1 and TRBJ1-3, is KAGVTQTPRYLIKTRGQQVTLSCSPISGHRSVSWYQQTPGQGLQFLFEYFSETQRNKGNFPGRFSGRQFSNSRSEMNVSTLELGDSALYLCASSLASTESGNTIYFGEGSWLTVV.